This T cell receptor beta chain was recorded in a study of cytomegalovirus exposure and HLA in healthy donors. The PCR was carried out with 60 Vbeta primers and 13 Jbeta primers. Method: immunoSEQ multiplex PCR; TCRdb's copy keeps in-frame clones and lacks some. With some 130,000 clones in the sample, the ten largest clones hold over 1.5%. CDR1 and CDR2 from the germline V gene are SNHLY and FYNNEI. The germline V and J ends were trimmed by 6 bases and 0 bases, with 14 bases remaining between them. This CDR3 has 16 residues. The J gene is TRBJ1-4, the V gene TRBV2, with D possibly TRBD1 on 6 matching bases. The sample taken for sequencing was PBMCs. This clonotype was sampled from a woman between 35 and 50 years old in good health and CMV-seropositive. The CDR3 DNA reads TGTGCCAGCAGGGGGACACCAGAAACAACTAATGAAAAACTGTTTTTT. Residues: CASRGTPETTNEKLFF.